This T cell receptor (beta chain) came from a study of cytotoxic CD8 clonotypes in ibrutinib-treated CLL (dated by TCRdb to about 2021). For context, the study as a whole: The cohort included roughly 15 treatment-naive and ten to eleven relapsed/refractory patients; approximately 17 were IGHV unmutated. Partial responses were observed in 24 patients and complete responses in 2; after a median follow-up of around 64 months, remission was maintained in approximately 14 patients and progression was observed in approximately twelve. Response samples were obtained after a median of around 11 months of treatment, with a range of roughly 6 to 36 months. Samples averaged approximately 250,000 productive templates and about 94,000 productive rearrangements. Of the 86 participants in the trial, approximately 25 had longitudinal samples available. Cryopreserved peripheral blood mononuclear cells were obtained prior to treatment, at the time of response, and at either disease progression or sustained remission. Every remission and progressive disease sample was obtained while ibrutinib was still being received by the patients.

On a MiSeq, deep resolution sequencing aimed for a depth between 1 in 1 million and 1 in 200,000 T cells, with each clonotype covered approximately 10x on average. The immunoSEQ hsTCRB Kit was used to generate TCR beta libraries. In the original analysis: ImmunoSEQ Data Assistant and ImmunoSEQ Analyzer were used for data analysis, and V, D and J genes were assigned according to IMGT definitions. Clonality, which ranges from 0 to 1, was calculated as one minus the normalized Shannon entropy of productive rearrangement frequencies. Public clonotype analysis was restricted to overrepresented clonotypes comprising at least 0.05% of each patient's repertoire. About twelve repertoires from age-matched healthy donors, obtained from immuneACCESS, served as clonality controls. TCRdb stores this immuneACCESS table with in-frame sequences only. Part of the clones is absent; in the studies checked, under half of the shortfall reflects unresolved V genes, and no reason is known for the rest. V and J calls and clone size are given by that table; D and trimming were obtained from the DNA. The sample table contains 150,000 to 200,000 clones; only one count was recorded for over 55% of them. The top ten clones comprise around 15% of the sample.

From V the trimming removes 2 bases and from J it removes 7 bases, while the gene matches leave 8 bases of the junction unaccounted for. CDR1 and CDR2, per the germline V gene (reference sequence), are GTSNPN and SVGIG. The CDR3 covers 16 residues, taking in both the cysteine and the phenylalanine. CDR3 DNA is the only sequence kept; it has 48 bases, read in frame from the first base. Broad study findings and their caveats: Sustained-remission and progressing patients did not have matched sampling times, and lymph node repertoires were not examined. Public clonotypes were rare and either shrank or stayed stable during treatment, and the rise in clonality at ibrutinib response reflected expansion of private clonotypes. Clonality rose at ibrutinib response, remained stable during sustained remission, and dropped back toward baseline at progression. At baseline, clonality was higher than in age-matched healthy donors and showed a strong correlation with circulating CD8+ T-cell counts.

Notes on this clone: No cognate antigen has been identified for it. No quality values exist for individual bases; no much larger clone is one base distant.

The sample's time point label, in plain terms: 20 to 30 months on ibrutinib. For TCR beta library preparation, roughly 2.1 micrograms of genomic DNA were isolated from cryopreserved PBMCs. High-throughput TCR beta sequencing was performed on longitudinal blood samples from CLL patients receiving ibrutinib monotherapy. The patients were enrolled in a single-center, open-label phase 2 trial of ibrutinib monotherapy. Material: PBMCs, obtained after 24 months of ibrutinib treatment. The sequence was obtained from a human donor with chronic lymphocytic leukemia. Rearrangement joined TRBV30 to TRBJ2-1; TRBD2 agrees with 13 junctional bases. The bases are TGTGCCTGGAGTAACCTACTAGCGGGAGGGCAAAATGAGCAGTTCTTC. Translation gives CAWSNLLAGGQNEQFF.